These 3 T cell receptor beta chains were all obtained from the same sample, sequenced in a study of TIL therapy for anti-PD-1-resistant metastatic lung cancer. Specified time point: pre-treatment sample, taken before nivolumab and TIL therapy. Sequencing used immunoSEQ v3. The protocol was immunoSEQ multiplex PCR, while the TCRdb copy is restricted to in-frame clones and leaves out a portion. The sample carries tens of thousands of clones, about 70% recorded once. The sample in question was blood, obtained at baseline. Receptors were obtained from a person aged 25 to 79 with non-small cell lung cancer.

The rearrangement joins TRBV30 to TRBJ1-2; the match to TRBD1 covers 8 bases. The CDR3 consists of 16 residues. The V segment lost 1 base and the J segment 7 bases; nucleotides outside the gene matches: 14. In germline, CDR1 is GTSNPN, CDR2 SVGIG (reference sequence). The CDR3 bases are TGTGCCTGGAGTGCTGATTCTTTCACAGGGGGTCTTGGCTACACCTTC. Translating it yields CAWSADSFTGGLGYTF.

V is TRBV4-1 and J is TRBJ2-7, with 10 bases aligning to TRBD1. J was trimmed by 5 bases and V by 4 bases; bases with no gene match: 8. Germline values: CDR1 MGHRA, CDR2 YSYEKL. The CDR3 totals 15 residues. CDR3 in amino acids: CASSPYQGQGNEQYF. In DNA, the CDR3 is TGCGCCAGCAGCCCGTACCAGGGACAGGGGAACGAGCAGTACTTC.

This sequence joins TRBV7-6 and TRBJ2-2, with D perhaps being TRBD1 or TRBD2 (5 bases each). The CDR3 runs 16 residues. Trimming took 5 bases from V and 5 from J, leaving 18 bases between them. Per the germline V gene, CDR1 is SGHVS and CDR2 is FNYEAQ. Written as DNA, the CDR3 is TGTGCCAGCAGCCTCGGGACCGCCCAAGCAACCGGGGAGCTGTTTTTT. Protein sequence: CASSLGTAQATGELFF.